This T cell receptor beta chain was recorded in a study of cytomegalovirus exposure and HLA in healthy donors. Sequenced by immunoSEQ multiplex PCR; TCRdb stores in-frame clones only, minus some. The sample has approximately 72,000 clones; 90% to 95% are singletons. Findings of the study overall: Over 150 TCR beta chains were listed as cytomegalovirus-associated.

Germline lookup yields CDR1 SGHVS and CDR2 FQNEAQ. The CDR3 is 15 residues long. Trimming removed 2 bases at V and 0 bases at J, with 10 bases between. Worth noting for this clone: The antigen is unknown.

The chain employs TRBV7-8 and TRBJ1-1, with unresolved D. The sample consisted of PBMCs. This sequence originates from a woman aged 18 to 35 in good health and CMV-seronegative. The CDR3 protein is CASSLSQTLNTEAFF. The CDR3 DNA sequence: TGTGCCAGCAGCTTAAGTCAGACTCTGAACACTGAAGCTTTCTTT.